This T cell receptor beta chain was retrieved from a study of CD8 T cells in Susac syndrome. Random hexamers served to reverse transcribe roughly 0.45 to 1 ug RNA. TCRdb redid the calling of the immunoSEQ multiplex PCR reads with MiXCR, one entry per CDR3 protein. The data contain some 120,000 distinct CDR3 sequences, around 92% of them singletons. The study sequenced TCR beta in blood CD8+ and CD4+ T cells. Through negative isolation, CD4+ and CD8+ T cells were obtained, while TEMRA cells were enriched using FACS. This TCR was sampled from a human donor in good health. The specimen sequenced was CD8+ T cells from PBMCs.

The chain's CDR3 is CASSEAPSNNEQFF. The CDR3 nucleotides are TGTGCCAGCAGTGAAGCGCCCAGCAACAATGAGCAGTTCTTC. The chain carries TRBV6-1 and TRBJ2-1; D gene unclear. Germline V gene sequence: CDR1 MNHNS, CDR2 SASEGT. Trimming took off 0 bases at V and 5 bases at J, with 8 bases between the two ends. The CDR3 is made up of 14 amino acids.